A selection of T cell receptor beta chains follows, all from one sample in a study of shared clonotypes between healthy human individuals. Profiled with immunoSEQ multiplex PCR; TCRdb holds only in-frame clones, not every one. Among 2 million to 3 million clones, 93% were seen once, and the ten largest hold roughly 0.36%. The source material was naive CD4+ T cells from PBMCs. Receptors originate from a man aged 18 to 30 in good health. Some clones in this sample may be carry-over from other donors' samples. Each CDR3 is given without its conserved first and last residue. Fields, in order: V gene, J gene, CDR3 protein.

V: TRBV9
J: TRBJ2-6
CDR3: ASSVHEGRGANVLT

V: TRBV6-4
J: TRBJ2-2
CDR3: ASSDQLTGGELF

V: TRBV7-8
J: TRBJ2-1
CDR3: ASSAALSGNLDEQF

V: TRBV18
J: TRBJ1-3
CDR3: ATTGSGDYTIY

V: TRBV27
J: TRBJ2-3
CDR3: ASHGNTDTQY

V: TRBV28
J: TRBJ2-3
CDR3: ASRGSTSTDTQY

V: TRBV5-4
J: TRBJ1-3
CDR3: ASSLSNGHSGNTIY

V: TRBV6-6
J: TRBJ2-1
CDR3: ASSGNNEQF

V: TRBV30
J: TRBJ2-5
CDR3: AWGPGGRQETQY

V: TRBV27
J: TRBJ2-7
CDR3: ASSLSIPREQY

V: TRBV28
J: TRBJ1-2
CDR3: ASSLPGTGGYT

V: TRBV10-3
J: TRBJ2-3
CDR3: AIGLTSTDTQY

V: TRBV7-3
J: TRBJ1-6
CDR3: ASSLNRENSPLH

V: TRBV5-1
J: TRBJ1-1
CDR3: ASSLEVGAEAF

V: TRBV6-5
J: TRBJ2-7
CDR3: ASSYSILAGDYEQY

V: TRBV7-2
J: TRBJ2-1
CDR3: ASSLSGDRAANEQF

V: TRBV7-2
J: TRBJ2-7
CDR3: ASSLGQSSGRSYEQY

V: TRBV27
J: TRBJ2-7
CDR3: ASSLGQAPYEQY

V: TRBV28
J: TRBJ1-1
CDR3: ASSLGRENTEAF

V: TRBV7-2
J: TRBJ2-7
CDR3: ASSLVSGSTYEQY

V: TRBV6-6
J: TRBJ2-1
CDR3: ASRGTGPNEQF

V: TRBV11-2
J: TRBJ1-5
CDR3: ASSLRGARGNQPQH

V: TRBV6-6
J: TRBJ2-7
CDR3: ASSATRAGGSYEQY

V: TRBV28
J: TRBJ2-7
CDR3: ASTPGTLYEQY

V: TRBV5-1
J: TRBJ2-1
CDR3: ASSEPGLIQVDEQF

V: TRBV19
J: TRBJ2-1
CDR3: ASSSPGTGSGEQF

V: TRBV5-1
J: TRBJ2-1
CDR3: ASSLGVVISYNEQF

V: TRBV2
J: TRBJ1-5
CDR3: ASRTTTTDNQPQH

V: TRBV9
J: TRBJ2-2
CDR3: ASSVHTGELF

V: TRBV28
J: TRBJ1-5
CDR3: ASSGGRTENQPQH

V: TRBV28
J: TRBJ2-1
CDR3: ASSLLGNEQF

V: TRBV4-3
J: TRBJ1-1
CDR3: ASSQDPGGTGGEAF

V: TRBV14
J: TRBJ2-1
CDR3: ASSRLADASNEQF

V: TRBV5-1
J: TRBJ2-6
CDR3: ASSLGSGANVLT

V: TRBV30
J: TRBJ1-6
CDR3: AWGRSLITGDPYNSPLH

V: TRBV6-6
J: TRBJ1-1
CDR3: ASTRSGGGTEAF

V: TRBV5-6
J: TRBJ1-3
CDR3: ASSSPFTTSSGNTIY

V: TRBV11-2
J: TRBJ2-7
CDR3: ASSFRRQTGRVAYEQY

V: TRBV10-3
J: TRBJ2-3
CDR3: AISESRQGASTDTQY

V: TRBV6-6
J: TRBJ2-1
CDR3: ASTSGSYNEQF

V: TRBV19
J: TRBJ2-2
CDR3: ASSLKTPSNTGELF

V: TRBV28
J: TRBJ2-6
CDR3: ASRQGSTGANVLT

V: TRBV6-5
J: TRBJ1-2
CDR3: ASSYSVLGTGVGYT

V: TRBV29-1
J: TRBJ1-5
CDR3: SVFDRPNQPQH

V: TRBV4-2
J: TRBJ2-1
CDR3: ASSQVGTIYNEQF

V: TRBV2
J: TRBJ2-1
CDR3: ASSRGTSFGNEQF

V: TRBV28
J: TRBJ2-4
CDR3: ASSLGRGQNIQY

V: TRBV11-2
J: TRBJ1-4
CDR3: ASSSYRDEKLF

V: TRBV7-3
J: TRBJ1-4
CDR3: ASSYGQGEKLF

V: TRBV7-2
J: TRBJ1-3
CDR3: ASSFVAGALNTIY

V: TRBV4-3
J: TRBJ2-7
CDR3: ASSQDLGGREQY

V: TRBV16
J: TRBJ2-5
CDR3: ASSVNFQTQY

V: TRBV30
J: TRBJ2-3
CDR3: ACRPAGLAGVWENTDTQY

V: TRBV5-1
J: TRBJ2-7
CDR3: ASSLVGNTGMNFYEQY

V: TRBV4-1
J: TRBJ2-1
CDR3: ASSQEVAGRGAGEQF